A selection of T cell receptor beta chains follows, all from one sample in a study of Graves' ophthalmopathy and Graves' hyperthyroidism. In TCRdb, the multiplex PCR reads were re-called with MiXCR into one record per CDR3 protein. This table holds 11,000 to 15,000 distinct CDR3 sequences, roughly 50% found once. The sample comprised peripheral blood. These receptors all come from a woman in her thirties with Graves' ophthalmopathy. CDR3s include the opening cysteine and the closing phenylalanine or tryptophan. A D gene is named only where the DNA matches it firmly. For some rows the clone size is stated as once, few or many, or as a class when expanded; others skip it.

d_gene: TRBD2
j_gene: TRBJ2-2
v_gene: TRBV5-5
abundance: many
CDR3aa: CASSPGGGRHTGELFF
CDR3nt: TGTGCCAGCAGCCCGGGGGGGGGGCGACACACCGGGGAGCTGTTTTTT

d_gene: .
j_gene: TRBJ2-7
v_gene: TRBV9
abundance: few
CDR3aa: CASSVSDSYEQYF
CDR3nt: TGTGCCAGCAGCGTAAGTGACTCCTACGAGCAGTACTTC

d_gene: TRBD1
j_gene: TRBJ2-3
v_gene: TRBV9
abundance: .
CDR3aa: CASSVDRGYDTQYF
CDR3nt: TGTGCCAGCAGCGTAGACAGGGGATACGATACGCAGTATTTT

d_gene: TRBD1
j_gene: TRBJ2-3
v_gene: TRBV7-7
abundance: medium-sized
CDR3aa: CASSSGQVSTDTQYF
CDR3nt: TGTGCTAGCAGCTCCGGACAGGTTAGCACAGATACGCAGTATTTT

d_gene: .
j_gene: TRBJ2-4
v_gene: TRBV19
abundance: .
CDR3aa: CASNGGRGGIQYF
CDR3nt: TGTGCCAGTAATGGGGGCAGGGGCGGCATTCAGTACTTC

d_gene: .
j_gene: TRBJ2-1
v_gene: TRBV19
abundance: .
CDR3aa: CASSSPWGAYSYNEQFF
CDR3nt: TGTGCCAGTAGTTCCCCCTGGGGGGCTTACTCCTACAATGAGCAGTTCTTC

d_gene: TRBD1
j_gene: TRBJ2-2
v_gene: TRBV7-3
abundance: once
CDR3aa: CASSSGTGDTGELFF
CDR3nt: TGTGCCAGCAGTTCCGGGACAGGGGACACCGGGGAGCTGTTTTTT

d_gene: .
j_gene: TRBJ1-6
v_gene: TRBV30
abundance: many
CDR3aa: CAWSAGGFGSPLHF
CDR3nt: TGTGCCTGGAGTGCTGGGGGTTTTGGTTCACCCCTCCACTTT

d_gene: TRBD1
j_gene: TRBJ1-4
v_gene: TRBV10-3
abundance: .
CDR3aa: CAISDREQGAYEQYLFF
CDR3nt: TGTGCCATCAGTGATAGAGAACAGGGGGCCTACGAGCAGTACTTGTTTTTT

d_gene: .
j_gene: TRBJ1-5
v_gene: TRBV25-1
abundance: once
CDR3aa: CASGGMGNQPQHF
CDR3nt: TGTGCCAGCGGGGGAATGGGGAATCAGCCCCAGCATTTT

d_gene: .
j_gene: TRBJ2-3
v_gene: TRBV19
abundance: .
CDR3aa: CALNPRADTQYF
CDR3nt: TGTGCCCTGAACCCACGTGCAGATACGCAGTATTTT

d_gene: .
j_gene: TRBJ2-7
v_gene: TRBV25-1
abundance: many
CDR3aa: CASSDGAYEQYF
CDR3nt: TGTGCCAGCAGTGATGGGGCCTACGAGCAGTACTTC

d_gene: .
j_gene: TRBJ2-7
v_gene: TRBV5-1
abundance: many
CDR3aa: CASSLGGHLGPSYEQYF
CDR3nt: TGCGCCAGCAGCTTGGGTGGACACCTGGGACCTTCCTACGAGCAGTACTTC

d_gene: TRBD2
j_gene: TRBJ2-2
v_gene: TRBV7-3
abundance: .
CDR3aa: CASSSVAGVNTGELFF
CDR3nt: TGTGCCAGCAGCTCCGTAGCGGGAGTGAACACCGGGGAGCTGTTTTTT

d_gene: TRBD1
j_gene: TRBJ2-2
v_gene: TRBV7-6
abundance: medium-sized
CDR3aa: CASSIAGGNTGELFF
CDR3nt: TGTGCCAGCAGCATAGCAGGGGGTAACACCGGGGAGCTGTTTTTT

d_gene: .
j_gene: TRBJ2-1
v_gene: TRBV19
abundance: few
CDR3aa: CASSLLLTSSYNEQFF
CDR3nt: TGTGCCAGTAGTCTACTCTTAACGAGCTCCTACAATGAGCAGTTCTTC

d_gene: .
j_gene: TRBJ1-1
v_gene: TRBV10-3
abundance: .
CDR3aa: CAISDNTMNTEAFF
CDR3nt: TGTGCCATCAGTGACAACACCATGAACACTGAAGCTTTCTTT

d_gene: TRBD1
j_gene: TRBJ2-7
v_gene: TRBV27
abundance: many
CDR3aa: CASSLPGTGVDEQYF
CDR3nt: TGTGCCAGCAGTTTGCCCGGGACAGGGGTCGACGAGCAGTACTTC

d_gene: .
j_gene: TRBJ1-1
v_gene: TRBV10-3
abundance: .
CDR3aa: CAIRQGFDTEAFF
CDR3nt: TGTGCCATCAGACAAGGGTTTGACACTGAAGCTTTCTTT

d_gene: .
j_gene: TRBJ2-5
v_gene: TRBV24-1
abundance: few
CDR3aa: CATSDHYGTQYF
CDR3nt: TGTGCCACCAGTGACCATTACGGGACCCAGTACTTC

d_gene: TRBD1
j_gene: TRBJ2-3
v_gene: TRBV24-1
abundance: .
CDR3aa: CATCVGGTHTQFF
CDR3nt: TGTGCCACCTGTGTAGGGGGCACACATACGCAGTTTTTT

d_gene: TRBD1
j_gene: TRBJ1-1
v_gene: TRBV5-6
abundance: .
CDR3aa: CASSFRGENTEAFF
CDR3nt: TGTGCCAGCAGCTTCAGGGGGGAGAACACGGAAGCTTTCTTT

d_gene: TRBD2
j_gene: TRBJ2-5
v_gene: TRBV2
abundance: .
CDR3aa: CASRRGWGETQYF
CDR3nt: TGTGCCAGTCGGCGGGGGTGGGGAGAGACCCAGTACTTC

d_gene: TRBD2
j_gene: TRBJ2-7
v_gene: TRBV4-2
abundance: once
CDR3aa: CASSLDLGLGGEQYF
CDR3nt: TGTGCCAGCAGCCTAGATCTGGGACTAGGGGGCGAGCAGTACTTC

d_gene: .
j_gene: TRBJ2-7
v_gene: TRBV5-1
abundance: .
CDR3aa: CASSTPGSEQYF
CDR3nt: TGCGCCAGCAGCACCCCGGGGAGCGAGCAGTACTTC

d_gene: TRBD1
j_gene: TRBJ2-1
v_gene: TRBV7-9
abundance: .
CDR3aa: CASSQEGQENNEQFF
CDR3nt: TGTGCCAGCAGCCAAGAGGGACAGGAGAACAATGAGCAGTTCTTC